A selection of T cell receptor beta chains follows, all from one sample in a study of tumor and adjacent non-tumor tissue in lung cancer. Each CDR3 protein is one row after TCRdb ran MiXCR on the multiplex PCR reads. The data show 110,000 or so distinct CDR3 sequences, with roughly 80% seen just once and around 37% held by the top ten. The sample was lung tumor tissue. The receptor set was obtained from an older woman with non-small cell lung cancer. The CDR3 runs from the conserved cysteine through the conserved F or W. The D gene is left open where the match is weak. Clone size, where shown, is once, few, many, or a class for clones that have expanded.

V: TRBV11-2
J: TRBJ2-1
D: TRBD2
size: .
DNA: TGTGTCAGCAACTACGGGACTAGCGGGGGGTACGAGCAGTTCTTC
CDR3: CVSNYGTSGGYEQFF

V: TRBV6-1
J: TRBJ2-1
D: .
size: .
DNA: TGTGCCAGCAAGTTCCCCCCGGCAGCGGTGAAGAAGGATGAGCAGTTCTTC
CDR3: CASKFPPAAVKKDEQFF

V: TRBV6-2/TRBV6-3
J: TRBJ2-1
D: .
size: .
DNA: TGTGCCAGCAGACGCCAAAGCTCCTACAATGTGCAGTTCTTC
CDR3: CASRRQSSYNVQFF

V: TRBV4-1
J: TRBJ1-6
D: .
size: .
DNA: TGCGCCAACAGCATACCATCGGCAGTTTATTCACCCCTCCACTTT
CDR3: CANSIPSAVYSPLHF

V: TRBV10-1
J: TRBJ2-5
D: .
size: many
DNA: TGCGCCAGCAGTGGGTCACAGGGTGGAGAGACCCAGTACTTC
CDR3: CASSGSQGGETQYF

V: TRBV11-1
J: TRBJ2-1
D: TRBD1
size: .
DNA: TGTTCCAGCAGCTACCGGACAGGTATGGTGAATGAGCAGTTCTTC
CDR3: CSSSYRTGMVNEQFF

V: TRBV28
J: TRBJ2-4
D: .
size: .
DNA: TGTGCCAGCAGTTTCCCCCCTCAGGGGCCTCTAGCCAAAAACATTCAGTACTTC
CDR3: CASSFPPQGPLAKNIQYF

V: TRBV11-2
J: TRBJ2-3
D: .
size: .
DNA: TGTGCCAGCAGACCCAACAGCGTAATTAGCAGAGATACGCAGTATTTT
CDR3: CASRPNSVISRDTQYF

V: TRBV6-6
J: TRBJ2-5
D: .
size: .
DNA: TGTGCCAGCAGACGTCTGACAGGCAGGGACGAGACCCAGTACTTC
CDR3: CASRRLTGRDETQYF

V: TRBV6-2/TRBV6-3
J: TRBJ2-7
D: .
size: once
DNA: TGTGCCACTAGTCCAGGGGTAAGGGAGCAGTACTTC
CDR3: CATSPGVREQYF

V: TRBV20-1
J: TRBJ1-5
D: .
size: .
DNA: TGCAGTACGAGACCCGGGGGGAATCAGCCCCAGGATTTT
CDR3: CSTRPGGNQPQDF

V: TRBV6-2/TRBV6-3
J: TRBJ2-2
D: TRBD1
size: .
DNA: TGTGCCAGCAGGGGGGACAGGGTCGGTTCCGGGGACCTGTTTTTT
CDR3: CASRGDRVGSGDLFF

V: TRBV11-2
J: TRBJ1-2
D: .
size: .
DNA: TGTGTCAGCACCCCTTACTTCCGGGGCAGCTATGGCTACACCTTC
CDR3: CVSTPYFRGSYGYTF

V: TRBV11-2
J: TRBJ2-7
D: .
size: .
DNA: TGTGCCAGCAGCCATAGACTTCAGGACTACGAGCAGTACTTC
CDR3: CASSHRLQDYEQYF

V: TRBV4-3
J: TRBJ1-1
D: TRBD1
size: .
DNA: TGCGCCGGCAGCCAAGCGGGACAGTACGCCACTGGAGCTTTCTTT
CDR3: CAGSQAGQYATGAFF

V: TRBV20-1
J: TRBJ2-2
D: .
size: .
DNA: TGCAGTGCTAGAGAGATGAACACCATGGAGCTGTTTTTT
CDR3: CSAREMNTMELFF

V: TRBV4-3
J: TRBJ2-5
D: TRBD2
size: .
DNA: TGTGACAGCAGCCGACAGCGGGACTCACAAGAGACCCAGTACTTC
CDR3: CDSSRQRDSQETQYF

V: TRBV12-3/TRBV12-4
J: TRBJ2-2
D: .
size: .
DNA: TGTGCCAGCAGTTTAAAGGTTTCGGATAGGGAGCTGTTTTTT
CDR3: CASSLKVSDRELFF

V: TRBV11-2
J: TRBJ2-5
D: TRBD1
size: .
DNA: TGTGCCAGCGGCCGAAACGACAGGGGAAGGACCCAGTACTTC
CDR3: CASGRNDRGRTQYF

V: TRBV11-3
J: TRBJ2-2
D: .
size: .
DNA: TGTGCCAGCAGCTTGTCAGTAGTGAACACCGGGGAGCTGTTTTTT
CDR3: CASSLSVVNTGELFF